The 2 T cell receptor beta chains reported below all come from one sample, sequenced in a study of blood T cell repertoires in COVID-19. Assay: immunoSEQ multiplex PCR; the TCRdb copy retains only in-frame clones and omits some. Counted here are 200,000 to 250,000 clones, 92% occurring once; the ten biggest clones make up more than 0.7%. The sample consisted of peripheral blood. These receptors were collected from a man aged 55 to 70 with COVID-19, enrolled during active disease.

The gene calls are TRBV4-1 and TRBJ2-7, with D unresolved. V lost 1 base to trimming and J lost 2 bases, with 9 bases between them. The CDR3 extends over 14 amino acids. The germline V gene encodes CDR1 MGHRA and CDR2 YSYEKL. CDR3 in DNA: TGCGCCAGCAGCCAAGTCGGCGGAGCCTACGAGCAGTACTTC. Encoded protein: CASSQVGGAYEQYF.

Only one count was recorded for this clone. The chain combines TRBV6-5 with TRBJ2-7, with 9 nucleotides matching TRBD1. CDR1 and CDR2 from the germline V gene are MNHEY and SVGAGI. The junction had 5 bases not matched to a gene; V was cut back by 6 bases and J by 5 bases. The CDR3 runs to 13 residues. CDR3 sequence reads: CASSGTGSHEQYF. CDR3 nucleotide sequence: TGTGCCAGCAGCGGGACAGGGTCCCACGAGCAGTACTTC.